This T cell receptor (beta chain) comes out of a study of blood T cell repertoires in COVID-19. This clone was recorded a few times. Libraries were prepared by immunoSEQ multiplex PCR; TCRdb keeps only in-frame clonotypes and omits some of them. In the table there are over 85,000 clones, over 75% of which are singletons. With 4 bases clipped from V and 5 bases from J, the junction kept 13 bases outside the gene matches. CDR3 length equals 17 residues. The germline gives CDR1 LNHNV, CDR2 YYDKDF (reference sequence). The clonotype was recovered from a woman aged 80 or older with active or convalescent COVID-19. The rearrangement links TRBV15 to TRBJ2-3; TRBD2 aligns across 9 bases. Sequencing used peripheral blood. This CDR3 is CATSTRRGGRAIDTQYF. The CDR3 nucleotides read TGTGCCACCAGCACCCGGCGGGGCGGGAGGGCGATAGATACGCAGTATTTT.